The next 28 T cell receptor beta chains were all read from a single sample in a study of blood T cell repertoires in COVID-19. The repertoire was sequenced with immunoSEQ multiplex PCR; TCRdb's copy has only in-frame clones and lacks some. The table has some 75,000 clones, about 89% seen once; the top ten hold roughly 0.58%. Material: peripheral blood. The receptor set was obtained from a man in his fifties or sixties with acute or convalescent COVID-19.

The chain carries TRBV9 and TRBJ2-1; tentatively, D is TRBD1 (5 bases). The ends were cut back, 0 bases at V and 0 bases at J, with 13 bases in the middle. Germline CDR1 reads SGDLS; CDR2 reads YYNGEE. The CDR3 spans 17 residues. CDR3 coding DNA: TGTGCCAGCAGCGTAGTGGACACACCGAGCTCCTACAATGAGCAGTTCTTC. As protein: CASSVVDTPSSYNEQFF. The variable domain in full, completed from reference TRBV9 and TRBJ2-1, reads DSGVTQTPKHLITATGQRVTLRCSPRSGDLSVYWYQQSLDQGLQFLIQYYNGEERAKGNILERFSAQQFPDLHSELNLSSLELGDSALYFCASSVVDTPSSYNEQFFGPGTRLTVL.

This clone was detected once. The rearrangement links TRBV27 to TRBJ1-4; D is unresolved. The CDR3 consists of 15 residues. Germline V lookup: CDR1 MNHEY, CDR2 SMNVEV (reference sequence). V was clipped by 2 bases and J by 8 bases, with 15 bases between them. As DNA, the CDR3 is TGTGCCAGCAGTTTAGTTCGGGGAACCGGAGAAAAACTGTTTTTT. Its translation is CASSLVRGTGEKLFF.

This chain connects TRBV19 to TRBJ2-3, with 9 bases identical to TRBD2. CDR1 is LNHDA and CDR2 is SQIVND in the germline V gene (reference sequence). The ends lost 4 bases at V and 2 bases at J; junction bases unmatched: 7. The CDR3 length is 16 residues. The chain's CDR3 is CASSTLAGAITDTQYF. The CDR3 coding sequence is TGTGCCAGTAGTACCTTAGCGGGGGCCATCACAGATACGCAGTATTTT. The entire variable domain, with the rest obtained from reference TRBV19 and TRBJ2-3, is as follows: DGGITQSPKYLFRKEGQNVTLSCEQNLNHDAMYWYRQDPGQGLRLIYYSQIVNDFQKGDIAEGYSVSREKKESFPLTVTSAQKNPTAFYLCASSTLAGAITDTQYFGPGTRLTVL.

This chain uses TRBV5-1 with TRBJ2-7; 8 nucleotides agree with TRBD1. CDR1 SGHRS and CDR2 YFSETQ come from the germline V gene. V shed 0 bases, J shed 2 bases, and the junction held 4 bases outside the gene matches. The CDR3 runs to 15 residues. Here the CDR3 reads CASSLEGQATYEQYF. The CDR3 DNA sequence: TGCGCCAGCAGCTTGGAGGGACAGGCGACCTACGAGCAGTACTTC.

The chain has TRBV27 and TRBJ2-1, with D tentatively TRBD2 (5 bases). Trimming left V 5 bases short and J 0 bases short, with 11 bases between. Germline CDR1 is MNHEY and CDR2 is SMNVEV (reference sequence). The CDR3 has 15 amino acids. The CDR3 spells CASSPRTLSYNEQFF. In nucleotides, the CDR3 is TGTGCCAGCAGTCCCCGGACTCTCTCCTACAATGAGCAGTTCTTC.

The V call is TRBV2, the J call TRBJ2-7; maybe TRBD1 (5 bases). Looked up from germline, CDR1 is SNHLY and CDR2 is FYNNEI. Trimming removed 2 bases from V and 6 bases from J, with 14 bases in between. This CDR3 contains 14 residues. The CDR3 is CASSEWAGLGEQYF. CDR3 DNA: TGTGCCAGCAGTGAATGGGCAGGGCTAGGCGAGCAGTACTTC.

The rearrangement joins TRBV11-2 to TRBJ2-7; 9 nucleotides match TRBD1. The CDR3 totals 14 residues. V lost 5 bases, J lost 6 bases, and 8 bases stayed unmatched. The germline gives CDR1 SGHAT, CDR2 FQNNGV. Here the CDR3 reads CASSVRDRVSEQYF. The CDR3 region has the DNA TGTGCCAGCAGCGTCCGGGACAGGGTCTCCGAGCAGTACTTC.

The J gene is TRBJ1-5, the V gene TRBV12-5; 10 nucleotides match TRBD1. The V gene's germline CDR1 is LGHNT and CDR2 FRNRAP. V gave up 5 bases and J gave up 0 bases; unmatched junction bases: 7. This CDR3 spans 17 amino acids. CDR3 DNA sequence: TGTGCTAGTGGTCCCGGGACAGGGGTCAATAGCAATCAGCCCCAGCATTTT. It translates to CASGPGTGVNSNQPQHF.

The chain employs TRBV12-3 or TRBV12-4 and TRBJ2-7, with TRBD1 identical over 9 bases. With 7 bases clipped from V and 3 bases from J, the junction kept 4 bases outside the gene matches. The CDR3 runs to 13 residues. The CDR3 here is CASTSTGGYEQYF. The CDR3 region has the DNA TGTGCCAGCACCTCGACAGGGGGCTACGAGCAGTACTTC.

This sequence joins TRBV5-1 and TRBJ2-7; no reliable D call. With 5 bases removed from V and 0 bases from J, the gap between germline ends came to 9 bases. Germline V gene data show CDR1 as SGHRS and CDR2 as YFSETQ. This CDR3 is 13 amino acids long. The CDR3, as DNA: TGCGCCAGCAGTTGGCAGAACTCCTACGAGCAGTACTTC. It translates to CASSWQNSYEQYF.

The genes are TRBV7-2 and TRBJ2-1; 11 bases fit TRBD2. Unmatched junction bases numbered 3, after V lost 1 base and J lost 7 bases. The CDR3 is 15 amino acids. Germline V gives CDR1 SGHTA, CDR2 FQGNSA. In nucleotides, the CDR3 is TGTGCCAGCAGCTTAGTAGCGGGAGGGCCGAATGAGCAGTTCTTC. Translating gives CASSLVAGGPNEQFF.

The rearrangement joins TRBV5-1 to TRBJ2-7; TRBD1 might be the D (5 bases). This CDR3 region has 13 residues. The germline gives CDR1 SGHRS, CDR2 YFSETQ. Trimming pared 5 bases from V and 6 bases from J, leaving 15 bases between. The CDR3 protein is CASSLPGKSEQYF. For the CDR3, the DNA is TGCGCCAGCAGTTTGCCAGGGAAAAGCGAGCAGTACTTC.

CDR3 sequence reads: CASSLLQRTGELFF. In DNA form, the CDR3 reads TGTGCCAGCAGCTTGTTGCAGCGGACCGGGGAGCTGTTTTTT. This chain links TRBV5-6 with TRBJ2-2; D is perhaps TRBD2 (5 bases). Germline assignment: CDR1 SGHDT and CDR2 YYEEEE. The CDR3 contains 14 residues. V lost 1 base and J lost 5, with 9 bases in between.

The genes are TRBV5-1 and TRBJ2-1, with D tentatively TRBD2 (5 bases). Trimming removed 2 bases from V and 0 bases from J, with 12 bases in between. Germline lookup yields CDR1 SGHRS and CDR2 YFSETQ. The CDR3 contains 16 residues. CDR3 sequence reads: CASSFQTTSSYNEQFF. The CDR3 DNA sequence: TGCGCCAGCAGCTTCCAGACTACTAGCTCCTACAATGAGCAGTTCTTC.

This chain uses TRBV19 with TRBJ2-3, with D perhaps TRBD2 (6 bases). Trimming cost V 3 bases and J 5 bases, with 15 bases left between them. Germline CDR1 reads LNHDA; CDR2 reads SQIVND (reference sequence). The CDR3 covers 15 residues. The CDR3 DNA follows: TGTGCCAGTAGTATCTCCGGAGGGAGTGGAGATACGCAGTATTTT. This sequence encodes CASSISGGSGDTQYF.

V usage is TRBV2 and J usage is TRBJ2-1; 9 bases agree with TRBD2. CDR3 length equals 15 residues. Germline V gene sequence: CDR1 SNHLY, CDR2 FYNNEI. V lost 8 bases, J lost 2 bases, and 7 bases stayed unmatched. The CDR3 DNA reads as TGTGCCAGCGCGCGGGAGGGCCACCCCTACAATGAGCAGTTCTTC. It translates to CASAREGHPYNEQFF.

This rearrangement joins TRBV5-1 to TRBJ1-3, with D perhaps TRBD1 (5 bases). CDR3 length equals 15 residues. V lost 4 bases and J lost 0, with 11 bases in between. CDR1 is SGHRS, CDR2 YFSETQ, per germline. CDR3 amino acids: CASSPSGHSGNTIYF. The CDR3 DNA sequence: TGCGCCAGCAGCCCTTCAGGACACTCTGGAAACACCATATATTTT.

The chain carries TRBV9 and TRBJ2-2; no clear D gene. The CDR3 loop spans 13 amino acids. Germline assignment: CDR1 SGDLS and CDR2 YYNGEE. V lost 3 bases and J 1 base, leaving 4 bases between the germline ends. Here the CDR3 reads CASSDWNTGELFF. In nucleotides, the CDR3 is TGTGCCAGCAGCGACTGGAACACCGGGGAGCTGTTTTTT.

The chain links TRBV19 to TRBJ1-1, with unresolved D. The V and J ends lost 4 bases and 4 bases respectively, with 10 bases between them. The CDR3 has 13 residues. Germline V lookup: CDR1 LNHDA, CDR2 SQIVND (reference sequence). In DNA form, the CDR3 reads TGTGCCAGTAGTACCCCAATGAGCACTGAAGCTTTCTTT. It encodes CASSTPMSTEAFF.

J is TRBJ1-5 and V is TRBV19; D is unclear. CDR3 length: 15 amino acids. V lost 1 base and J 0 bases, leaving 7 bases between the germline ends. The germline gives CDR1 LNHDA, CDR2 SQIVND (reference sequence). The CDR3, as DNA: TGTGCCAGTAGTATAGCAGGACTTAGCAATCAGCCCCAGCATTTT. Translating it yields CASSIAGLSNQPQHF.

This clone was counted a single time. The rearrangement uses TRBV10-2 and TRBJ2-4; TRBD2 aligns across 7 bases. This CDR3 is built from 14 residues. Germline loops: CDR1 WSHSY, CDR2 SAAADI. After removal of 3 bases from V and 9 bases from J, the junction contained 8 bases not matched to a gene. CDR3 in amino acids: CASSDRTGEGIQYF. CDR3 sequence (DNA): TGCGCCAGCAGTGATCGGACGGGGGAGGGCATTCAGTACTTC.

In its sample, this clone was seen once. The chain is built from TRBV12-3 or TRBV12-4 and TRBJ1-5; D remains ambiguous. The V and J ends lost 3 bases and 6 bases respectively, with 6 bases between them. The CDR3 runs 12 residues. This chain's CDR3 is CASSFSLQPQHF. The DNA for the CDR3 is TGTGCCAGCAGTTTTTCTCTTCAGCCCCAGCATTTT.

The chain couples TRBV10-3 to TRBJ1-1; no reliable D call. Germline CDR1 ENHRY, CDR2 SYGVKD. V lost 8 bases to trimming and J lost 0 bases, with 7 bases between them. The CDR3 has 12 amino acids. For the CDR3, the DNA is TGTGCCATCCGCGGTATGAACACTGAAGCTTTCTTT. Translated, it gives CAIRGMNTEAFF.

The V call is TRBV5-8, the J call TRBJ2-7, with TRBD1 matching 7 bases. CDR3 length equals 15 residues. Losses at the gene ends were 0 bases for V and 5 bases for J; bases not matched to a gene: 8. Germline-derived CDR1 and CDR2 are SGHTS and YDEGEE. Written as DNA, the CDR3 is TGTGCCAGCAGCTTGGCCGGTACAGGGGCCGACGAGCAGTACTTC. It translates to CASSLAGTGADEQYF.

V gene TRBV19 combines with J gene TRBJ1-2, with 11 nucleotides matching TRBD1. The CDR3 has 16 amino acids. J lost 6 bases, V lost 8 bases, and 14 bases had no gene match. Germline CDR1 and CDR2: LNHDA and SQIVND (reference sequence). The CDR3 reads CASDPSTGTGGNGYTF. The CDR3 nucleotides are TGTGCCAGTGACCCTTCTACCGGGACAGGGGGTAATGGCTACACCTTC.

This rearrangement joins TRBV19 to TRBJ1-3; no reliable D call. The CDR3 spans 15 residues. The germline V gene encodes CDR1 LNHDA and CDR2 SQIVND (reference sequence). Trimming removed 6 bases at V and 0 bases at J, with 12 bases between. CDR3 coding DNA: TGTGCCAGTAGCTCTCAGGATTTCTCTGGAAACACCATATATTTT. Translation: CASSSQDFSGNTIYF.

The J gene is TRBJ1-1, the V gene TRBV10-3, with TRBD1 as a possible D gene (6 bases). Deletions cut 8 bases from V and 11 bases from J, with 21 bases between. This CDR3 has 13 amino acids. CDR1 is ENHRY and CDR2 is SYGVKD in the germline V gene. CDR3 nucleotide sequence: TGTGCCATCTCCCAGAACCGACAGGATGCGGCTTTCTTT. Encoded protein: CAISQNRQDAAFF.

This chain links TRBV7-8 with TRBJ1-1; 7 nucleotides align to TRBD1. The CDR3 has 15 residues. Germline-derived CDR1 and CDR2 are SGHVS and FQNEAQ. V shed 1 base and J 1 base; nucleotides not matched to a gene: 3. CDR3 protein: CASSLEGAGNTEAFF. The CDR3 bases are TGTGCCAGCAGCTTAGAGGGGGCGGGGAACACTGAAGCTTTCTTT.